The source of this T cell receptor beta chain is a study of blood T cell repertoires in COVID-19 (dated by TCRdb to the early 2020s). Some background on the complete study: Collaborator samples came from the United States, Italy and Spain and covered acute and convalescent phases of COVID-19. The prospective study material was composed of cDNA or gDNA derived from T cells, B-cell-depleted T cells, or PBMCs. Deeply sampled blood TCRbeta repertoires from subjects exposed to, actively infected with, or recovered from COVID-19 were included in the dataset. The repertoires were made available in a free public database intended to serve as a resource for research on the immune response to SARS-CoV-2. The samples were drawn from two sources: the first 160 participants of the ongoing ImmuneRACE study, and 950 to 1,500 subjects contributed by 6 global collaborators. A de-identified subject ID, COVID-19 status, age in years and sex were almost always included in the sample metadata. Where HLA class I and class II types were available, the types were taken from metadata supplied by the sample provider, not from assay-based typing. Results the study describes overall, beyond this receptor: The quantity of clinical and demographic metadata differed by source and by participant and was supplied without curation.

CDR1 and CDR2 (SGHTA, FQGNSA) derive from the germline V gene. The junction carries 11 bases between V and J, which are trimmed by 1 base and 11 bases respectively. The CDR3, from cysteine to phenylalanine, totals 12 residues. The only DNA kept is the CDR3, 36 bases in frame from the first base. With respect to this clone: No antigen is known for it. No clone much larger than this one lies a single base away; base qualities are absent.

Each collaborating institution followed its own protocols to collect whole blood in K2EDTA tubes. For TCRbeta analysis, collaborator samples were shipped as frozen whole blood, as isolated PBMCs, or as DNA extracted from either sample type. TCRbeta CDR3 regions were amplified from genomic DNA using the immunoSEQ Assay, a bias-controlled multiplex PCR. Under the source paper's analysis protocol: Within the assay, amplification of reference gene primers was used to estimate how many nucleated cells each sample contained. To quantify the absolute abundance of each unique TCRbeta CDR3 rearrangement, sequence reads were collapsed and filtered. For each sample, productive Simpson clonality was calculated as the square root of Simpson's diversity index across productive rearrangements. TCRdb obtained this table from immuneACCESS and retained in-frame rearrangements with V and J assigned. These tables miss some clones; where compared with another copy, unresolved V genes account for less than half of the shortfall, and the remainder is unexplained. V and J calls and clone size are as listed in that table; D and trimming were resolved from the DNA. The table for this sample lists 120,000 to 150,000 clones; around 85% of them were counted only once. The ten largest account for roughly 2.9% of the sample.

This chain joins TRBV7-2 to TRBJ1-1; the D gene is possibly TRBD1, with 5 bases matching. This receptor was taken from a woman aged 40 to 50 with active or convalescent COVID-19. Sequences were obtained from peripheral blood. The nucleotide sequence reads TGTGCCAGCAGCTTAGGAAGGGGAATGGCTTTCTTT. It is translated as CASSLGRGMAFF.